This paragraph reports one T cell receptor beta chain. These data come from a study of immune evolution from preneoplasia to lung adenocarcinoma. Study background: HLA loss of heterozygosity: under 7.5% AIS, about 15% MIA, roughly 30% ADC, none AAH.

Libraries were prepared by immunoSEQ multiplex PCR; TCRdb keeps only in-frame clonotypes and omits some of them. The sample has 5,000 or so clones; almost 85% are singletons. This CDR3 has 17 amino acids. Germline V lookup: CDR1 SGHVS, CDR2 FNYEAQ. Trimming took off 2 bases at V and 4 bases at J, with 18 bases between the two ends. The chain links TRBV7-6 to TRBJ1-5, with D perhaps TRBD1 (5 bases). Sample: FFPE lung adenocarcinoma in situ tissue. The TCR comes from a person aged 65-85 years with lung adenocarcinoma. Written as DNA, the CDR3 is TGTGCCAGCAGCTTACGCAGCGGGGGTAGAGCGAATCAGCCCCAGCATTTT. Amino acid sequence: CASSLRSGGRANQPQHF.